Shown below are 23 T cell receptor beta chains from a single sample sequenced in a study of shared clonotypes between healthy human individuals. Clones were sequenced by immunoSEQ multiplex PCR, and TCRdb holds only the in-frame ones, with some missing. The sample lists roughly 2.2 million clones; 80% to 95% were seen once. Sequenced: naive CD4+ T cells from PBMCs. Subset specified: CD45RA+ positively selected. The receptors were sampled from a man younger than 35 in good health. Some clones in this sample may be carry-over from other donors' samples.

This sequence joins TRBV5-8 and TRBJ1-2; no clear D gene. V was cut by 1 base and J by 4 bases, with 11 bases left in between. Germline loops: CDR1 SGHTS, CDR2 YDEGEE. The CDR3 contains 14 residues. DNA of the CDR3: TGTGCCAGCAGCTTGAGACGACCATCCTATGGCTACACCTTC. Translating gives CASSLRRPSYGYTF.

The genes are TRBV2 and TRBJ2-7; 7 positions match TRBD1. CDR3 length equals 13 residues. Trimming cost V 4 bases and J 3 bases; bases outside gene matches: 3. CDR1 is SNHLY and CDR2 is FYNNEI in the germline V gene. The CDR3 nucleotides read TGTGCCAGCAGTGTTGGACAGGACTACGAGCAGTACTTC. Its translation: CASSVGQDYEQYF.

This chain joins TRBV19 and TRBJ1-3; D is unresolved. There are 15 residues in the CDR3. The V end was cut by 4 bases, the J end by 0 bases, with 10 bases between. Germline V gene sequence: CDR1 LNHDA, CDR2 SQIVND (reference sequence). CDR3 bases: TGTGCCAGTAGTAGGCCGGGTAACTCTGGAAACACCATATATTTT. The encoded protein is CASSRPGNSGNTIYF.

The V gene is TRBV28, the J gene TRBJ1-1, with 9 bases matching TRBD1. The CDR3 has 16 residues. The germline CDR1 and CDR2 sequences are MDHEN and SYDVKM. J lost 0 bases, V lost 7 bases, and 9 bases had no gene match. CDR3 nucleotides: TGTGCCAGCACCGGAAGGGACAGGGCACTGAACACTGAAGCTTTCTTT. Amino acids: CASTGRDRALNTEAFF.

V is TRBV7-8 and J is TRBJ2-7, with a possible D match to TRBD1 (6 bases). The CDR3 extends over 12 amino acids. Deletions cut 3 bases from V and 6 bases from J, with 9 bases between. CDR1 is SGHVS and CDR2 is FQNEAQ in the germline V gene. DNA for the CDR3: TGTGCCAGCAGCTTCCCCAGGGGCGAGCAGTACTTC. It codes for CASSFPRGEQYF.

On this clone itself: Other DNA sequences in the same sample also yield this CDR3. V gene TRBV28 combines with J gene TRBJ2-7; D possibly uses TRBD1 or TRBD2 (5 bases each). There are 15 residues in the CDR3. The V gene lost 3 bases and the J gene lost 3 bases, with 15 bases spanning the gap. Germline V lookup: CDR1 MDHEN, CDR2 SYDVKM. CDR3 bases: TGTGCCAGCAGTTTCACCGGGACCGGGGACTACGAGCAGTACTTC. Its protein is CASSFTGTGDYEQYF.

The chain carries TRBV5-1 and TRBJ1-4, with no clear D. V was pared by 4 bases and J by 6 bases, with 13 bases between. CDR1 SGHRS and CDR2 YFSETQ come from the germline V gene. CDR3 length equals 14 residues. The CDR3 coding sequence is TGCGCCAGCAGCATTATTCCGGGGTATGAAAAACTGTTTTTT. Its protein product is CASSIIPGYEKLFF. The entire variable domain, with the rest obtained from reference TRBV5-1 and TRBJ1-4, is as follows: KAGVTQTPRYLIKTRGQQVTLSCSPISGHRSVSWYQQTPGQGLQFLFEYFSETQRNKGNFPGRFSGRQFSNSRSEMNVSTLELGDSALYLCASSIIPGYEKLFFGSGTQLSVL.

Notes on this clone: Different DNA sequences within this sample yield the same CDR3. The J gene is TRBJ2-5, the V gene TRBV29-1, with 10 nucleotides matching TRBD1. The CDR3 extends over 12 amino acids. Germline V gene data show CDR1 as SQVTM and CDR2 as ANQGSEA. Trimming took 4 bases from V and 5 from J; bases not matched to a gene: 1. CDR3 nucleotides: TGCAGCGTTGGACAGGGGGCCGAGACCCAGTACTTC. Its protein product is CSVGQGAETQYF.

This clone has just one count. The genes are TRBV11-2 and TRBJ1-1; no clear D gene. The V and J ends lost 5 bases and 5 bases respectively, with 18 bases between them. The CDR3 has 15 residues. CDR1 SGHAT and CDR2 FQNNGV come from the germline V gene. The CDR3 reads CASSRVRGLRTEAFF. The CDR3, as DNA: TGTGCCAGCAGCCGGGTCCGCGGGCTGAGGACTGAAGCTTTCTTT.

The V call is TRBV6-6, the J call TRBJ2-5; TRBD1 might be the D (6 bases). Between the trimmed V and J ends, which lost 6 bases and 2 bases, there was a span of 10 bases. The CDR3 has 13 residues. The germline V gene has CDR1 MNHNY and CDR2 SVGAGI (reference sequence). The CDR3 loop is CASSPRGQETQYF. CDR3 nucleotide sequence: TGTGCCAGCAGCCCTAGGGGGCAAGAGACCCAGTACTTC.

DNA for the CDR3: TGCGCCAGCAGTCTGGGGAGAGGTTTTCGTCCCTACAATGAGCAGTTCTTC. It specifies CASSLGRGFRPYNEQFF. The rearrangement links TRBV5-1 to TRBJ2-1; D possibly corresponds to TRBD2 (5 bases). V lost 5 bases and J 2 bases, leaving 20 bases between the germline ends. The CDR3 consists of 17 residues. Per germline, CDR1 SGHRS and CDR2 YFSETQ.

The chain employs TRBV28 and TRBJ2-1; 8 bases are shared with TRBD2. Trimming removed 7 bases from V and 9 bases from J; junction bases left unmatched: 17. Per the germline V gene, CDR1 is MDHEN and CDR2 is SYDVKM. The CDR3 loop spans 16 amino acids. In DNA, the CDR3 is TGTGCCAGCAACGCCGCCCCGGGACTAGGCGGTGCTGAGCAGTTCTTC. It encodes CASNAAPGLGGAEQFF.

The DNA of the CDR3 is TGTGCCAGCAGAGAATCGGGACAGGGGATAACTAATGAAAAACTGTTTTTT. Its translation: CASRESGQGITNEKLFF. The chain is built from TRBV6-1 and TRBJ1-4; 10 nucleotides match TRBD1. J gave up 1 base and V 6 bases, and 8 bases lay outside the gene matches. Germline CDR1 and CDR2: MNHNS and SASEGT. The CDR3 runs to 17 residues.

The V call is TRBV5-4, the J call TRBJ2-3, with D perhaps matching TRBD2 (6 bases). Trimming took off 4 bases at V and 1 base at J, with 10 bases between the two ends. Per the germline V gene, CDR1 is SGHNT and CDR2 is YYREEE (reference sequence). The CDR3 spans 14 residues. The CDR3: CASSPWGGTDTQYF. The CDR3 DNA follows: TGTGCCAGCAGCCCGTGGGGGGGCACAGATACGCAGTATTTT.

This rearrangement joins TRBV11-2 to TRBJ2-3; 11 bases are shared with TRBD1. Germline CDR1 and CDR2: SGHAT and FQNNGV. V lost 5 bases to trimming and J lost 3 bases; unmatched junction nucleotides: 4. The length of the CDR3 is 15 residues. The CDR3 DNA is TGTGCCAGCAGCGACCGGGACAGGGGGACAGATACGCAGTATTTT. This gives the protein CASSDRDRGTDTQYF.

This chain links TRBV5-1 with TRBJ2-6; weak D call: TRBD1 (6 bases). The CDR3 spans 18 residues. Trimming took 0 bases from V and 0 from J, leaving 13 bases between them. CDR1 and CDR2 from the germline V gene are SGHRS and YFSETQ. The CDR3 sequence: CASSLEARGPSGANVLTF. The CDR3 DNA sequence: TGCGCCAGCAGCTTGGAGGCCAGGGGCCCCTCTGGGGCCAACGTCCTGACTTTC.

This chain joins TRBV10-3 and TRBJ2-1, with TRBD1 identical over 7 bases. V shed 3 bases, J shed 6 bases, and the junction held 5 bases outside the gene matches. The CDR3 extends over 14 amino acids. Germline V CDR1 and CDR2: ENHRY, SYGVKD. Here the CDR3 DNA reads TGTGCCATCAGTGAACCGGGACAGCGCAATGAGCAGTTCTTC. Translating gives CAISEPGQRNEQFF.

With regard to this clone: Additional DNA sequences in this sample encode the identical CDR3. The rearrangement uses TRBV7-2 and TRBJ2-7; D remains ambiguous. Between the trimmed V and J ends, which lost 5 bases and 2 bases, there was a span of 13 bases. This CDR3 contains 14 residues. Germline-derived CDR1 and CDR2 are SGHTA and FQGNSA. DNA of the CDR3: TGTGCCAGCAGCCCCGGCCCAGGAGCCTACGAGCAGTACTTC. Its translation is CASSPGPGAYEQYF.

The chain couples TRBV7-6 to TRBJ2-6; TRBD1 aligns across 10 bases. V trimming: 5 bases; J trimming: 2 bases; junction bases outside the gene matches: 9. The CDR3 totals 18 residues. The germline V gene encodes CDR1 SGHVS and CDR2 FNYEAQ. CDR3 DNA sequence: TGTGCCAGCAGCGAGCCGGGACAGGGGACTCCTGGGGCCAACGTCCTGACTTTC. It specifies CASSEPGQGTPGANVLTF.

The chain is built from TRBV19 and TRBJ1-2; D remains ambiguous. CDR3 length equals 13 residues. Trimming pared 11 bases from V and 4 bases from J, leaving 17 bases between. Germline V gene data show CDR1 as LNHDA and CDR2 as SQIVND (reference sequence). The CDR3: CAASEDWSYGYTF. CDR3 nucleotides: TGTGCCGCCAGCGAAGATTGGAGCTATGGCTACACCTTC.

The chain recombines TRBV5-1 with TRBJ2-3, with D perhaps assigned TRBD1 or TRBD2 (5 bases each). Trimming pared 6 bases from V and 8 bases from J, leaving 19 bases between. This CDR3 comprises 14 residues. Germline CDR1 is SGHRS and CDR2 is YFSETQ. CDR3 sequence: CASTIDSGAGTQYF. In nucleotides, the CDR3 is TGCGCCAGCACAATCGACAGCGGCGCCGGTACGCAGTATTTT.

The chain couples TRBV7-7 to TRBJ2-2; maybe TRBD2 (5 bases). This CDR3 is 12 amino acids long. V dropped 5 bases and J dropped 7 bases, with 8 bases sitting between them. Germline-derived CDR1 and CDR2 are SSHAT and FNYEAQ (reference sequence). CDR3 nucleotides: TGTGCCAGCAGCCCAGGAGGCGGGGAGCTGTTTTTT. This codes for CASSPGGGELFF.

This clone has just one count. The V gene is TRBV7-3, the J gene TRBJ2-3; 7 positions agree with TRBD2. V shed 5 bases, J shed 6 bases, and the junction held 17 bases outside the gene matches. The CDR3 consists of 17 residues. The V gene's germline CDR1 is SGHTA and CDR2 FQGTGA. CDR3 nucleotides: TGTGCCAGCAGCCCCCGATTTCGGGCGGGAGTTGGGGATACGCAGTATTTT. Its protein product is CASSPRFRAGVGDTQYF.